The 7 T cell receptor beta chains reported below all come from one sample, sequenced in a study of T cell changes during pregnancy in multiple sclerosis. This table comes from immunoSEQ multiplex PCR, and its TCRdb copy is limited to in-frame clones, with some not included. The sample includes 20,000 to 30,000 clones, about 92% of them seen just once. The sequenced sample was CD8+ T cells from peripheral blood mononuclear cells, obtained in the third trimester of pregnancy. Source of these receptors: a female donor in good health, enrolled as a control in a pregnancy study.

The rearrangement uses TRBV6-1 and TRBJ1-5; D is unresolved. Germline loops: CDR1 MNHNS, CDR2 SASEGT. Trimming stripped 4 bases from V and 2 bases from J, with 12 bases between. CDR3 size: 15 residues. CDR3 nucleotide sequence: TGTGCCAGCAGTGTCGACCGGGATCGCAATCAGCCCCAGCATTTT. Protein: CASSVDRDRNQPQHF.

The chain joins TRBV5-6 to TRBJ1-2; D remains ambiguous. In germline, CDR1 is SGHDT, CDR2 YYEEEE. V gave up 2 bases and J gave up 4 bases, with 15 bases separating them. This CDR3 comprises 15 residues. The CDR3 DNA reads as TGTGCCAGCAGCTTAAAAGAAGTCACAACCTATGGCTACACCTTC. Amino acid sequence: CASSLKEVTTYGYTF. Full variable domain (missing parts from reference TRBV5-6 and TRBJ1-2): DAGVTQSPTHLIKTRGQQVTLRCSPKSGHDTVSWYQQALGQGPQFIFQYYEEEERQRGNFPDRFSGHQFPNYSSELNVNALLLGDSALYLCASSLKEVTTYGYTFGSGTRLTVV.

This chain links TRBV7-2 with TRBJ1-1, with D perhaps TRBD1 (6 bases). In germline, CDR1 is SGHTA, CDR2 FQGNSA. The V end was cut by 6 bases, the J end by 8 bases, with 16 bases between. The CDR3 runs 13 residues. The CDR3 here is CASSYTVGTEAFF. CDR3 coding DNA: TGTGCCAGCAGTTATACGGTAGGGACAGAAGCTTTCTTT.

The gene calls are TRBV11-2 and TRBJ1-2; no clear D. CDR1 and CDR2 (germline): SGHAT, FQNNGV. This CDR3 is 14 amino acids long. Trimming shortened V by 1 base and J by 6 bases, and 12 bases separated the two germline ends. Here the CDR3 reads CASSLVSGSNGYTF. The DNA for the CDR3 is TGTGCCAGCAGCTTAGTCTCGGGAAGTAATGGCTACACCTTC. Using reference TRBV11-2 and TRBJ1-2 for the parts outside the CDR3, the full variable domain is EAGVAQSPRYKIIEKRQSVAFWCNPISGHATLYWYQQILGQGPKLLIQFQNNGVVDDSQLPKDRFSAERLKGVDSTLKIQPAKLEDSAVYLCASSLVSGSNGYTFGSGTRLTVV.

The V call is TRBV4-1, the J call TRBJ1-5, with no clear D. The germline CDR1 and CDR2 sequences are MGHRA and YSYEKL. This CDR3 is built from 13 residues. Trimming left V 2 bases short and J 4 bases short, with 6 bases between. This chain's CDR3 is CASSQTENQPQHF. CDR3 sequence (DNA): TGCGCCAGCAGCCAAACAGAGAATCAGCCCCAGCATTTT.

V is TRBV10-3 and J is TRBJ1-4; no firm D call. V was shortened by 11 bases and J by 10 bases, with 35 bases between the two germline ends. Germline V gene sequence: CDR1 ENHRY, CDR2 SYGVKD. This CDR3 contains 18 residues. CDR3 nucleotide sequence: TGTGCCCCAGTTCCCCCCTCGGTCGACGAACGAGGTATCGGAAAACTGTTTTTT. It translates to CAPVPPSVDERGIGKLFF.

The chain recombines TRBV4-1 with TRBJ2-3, with 9 bases fitting TRBD2. The CDR3 consists of 17 residues. Germline values: CDR1 MGHRA, CDR2 YSYEKL. V was pared by 0 bases and J by 5 bases, with 9 bases of the junction left unmatched. The DNA of the CDR3 is TGCGCCAGCAGCCAAGAGTCCGCGGGGGGGCCAGTAGATACGCAGTATTTT. Residues: CASSQESAGGPVDTQYF.